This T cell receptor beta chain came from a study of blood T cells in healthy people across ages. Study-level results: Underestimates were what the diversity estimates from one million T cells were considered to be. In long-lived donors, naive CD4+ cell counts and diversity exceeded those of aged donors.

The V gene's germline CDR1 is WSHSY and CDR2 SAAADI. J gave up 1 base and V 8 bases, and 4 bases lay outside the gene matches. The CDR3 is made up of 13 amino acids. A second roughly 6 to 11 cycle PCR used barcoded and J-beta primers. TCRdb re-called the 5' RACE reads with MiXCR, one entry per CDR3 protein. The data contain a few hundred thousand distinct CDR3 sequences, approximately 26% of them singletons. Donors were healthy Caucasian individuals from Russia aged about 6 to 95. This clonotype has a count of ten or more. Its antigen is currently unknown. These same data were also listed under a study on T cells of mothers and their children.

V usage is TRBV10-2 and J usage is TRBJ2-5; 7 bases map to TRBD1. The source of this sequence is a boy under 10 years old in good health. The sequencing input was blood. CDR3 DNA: TGCGCCAGCTCGGGACAGTTCCAAGAGACCCAGTACTTC. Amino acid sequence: CASSGQFQETQYF.